This passage covers 20 T cell receptor beta chains from one sample sequenced in a study of blood T cell repertoires in COVID-19. Sequencing used immunoSEQ multiplex PCR; TCRdb keeps in-frame clones, though not all of them. The sample lists approximately 99,000 clones; 80% to 90% were seen once. The sample was peripheral blood. These TCRs come from a human donor in a cohort sampled during active COVID-19.

A few counts support this clone. The chain is built from TRBV11-2 and TRBJ1-2, with a tentative D call TRBD1 (5 bases). The CDR3 covers 14 residues. Germline V gene lookup returns CDR1 SGHAT and CDR2 FQNNGV. Trimming cost V 3 bases and J 3 bases, with 11 bases left between them. The CDR3 DNA sequence: TGTGCCAGCAGCTTTGGGGCCTCGGACTATGGCTACACCTTC. Translated: CASSFGASDYGYTF.

The V and J genes are TRBV10-1 and TRBJ1-5; D is undetermined. The germline CDR1 and CDR2 sequences are WNHNN and SYGVQD (reference sequence). The CDR3 sequence is 13 residues long. The germline V and J ends were trimmed by 2 bases and 4 bases, with 6 bases remaining between them. The CDR3 is CASSEGSNQPQHF. The DNA for the CDR3 is TGCGCCAGCAGTGAGGGCAGTAATCAGCCCCAGCATTTT.

The chain employs TRBV27 and TRBJ1-4; TRBD1 might be the D (5 bases). The CDR3 runs 15 residues. The ends were cut back, 4 bases at V and 8 bases at J, with 17 bases in the middle. The germline V gene encodes CDR1 MNHEY and CDR2 SMNVEV (reference sequence). The CDR3 loop reads CASSSRQPGVEKLFF. The CDR3 DNA is TGTGCCAGCAGTTCCCGACAGCCCGGCGTCGAAAAACTGTTTTTT.

The rearrangement joins TRBV5-8 to TRBJ1-2; 9 bases map to TRBD1. The ends lost 4 bases at V and 5 bases at J; junction bases unmatched: 9. The germline V gene has CDR1 SGHTS and CDR2 YDEGEE. This CDR3 has 15 amino acids. CDR3 protein: CASSTRDRVAYGYTF. The CDR3 nucleotides read TGTGCCAGCAGCACTCGGGACAGGGTGGCTTATGGCTACACCTTC.

V and J are TRBV2 and TRBJ2-7, with 11 bases matching TRBD2. The CDR3 has 15 residues. Losses at the gene ends were 8 bases for V and 6 bases for J; bases not matched to a gene: 12. The germline gives CDR1 SNHLY, CDR2 FYNNEI. For the CDR3, the DNA is TGTGCCAGCGAAAATAGCGGGGGGGCCGAGGGCGAGCAGTACTTC. Its protein is CASENSGGAEGEQYF.

V gene TRBV19 combines with J gene TRBJ1-1, with 9 nucleotides matching TRBD1. Germline CDR1 reads LNHDA; CDR2 reads SQIVND (reference sequence). The V gene end was trimmed by 7 bases and the J gene end by 2 bases; junction bases not matched to a gene: 5. This CDR3 comprises 14 residues. The CDR3 loop is CASIPGQGNTEAFF. DNA for the CDR3: TGTGCCAGTATCCCGGGACAGGGAAACACTGAAGCTTTCTTT.

This chain joins TRBV6-5 and TRBJ2-3; 11 bases are shared with TRBD2. The germline gives CDR1 MNHEY, CDR2 SVGAGI. The CDR3 spans 15 residues. Germline trimming cut 6 bases from V and 1 base from J; bases unmatched to any gene: 3. Written as DNA, the CDR3 is TGTGCCAGCAGCATACTAGCGGGAGGCACAGATACGCAGTATTTT. This gives the protein CASSILAGGTDTQYF.

Only one count was recorded for this clone. V usage is TRBV29-1 and J usage is TRBJ1-5; no reliable D call. CDR1 and CDR2 from the germline V gene are SQVTM and ANQGSEA. The CDR3 length is 13 residues. The V and J ends lost 3 bases and 2 bases respectively, with 8 bases between them. The CDR3 sequence is CSVDLGGNQPQHF. The CDR3 DNA follows: TGCAGCGTTGACCTCGGGGGCAATCAGCCCCAGCATTTT.

This clone has just a few counts. The V and J genes are TRBV6-5 and TRBJ1-6; D is unresolved. Germline CDR1 reads MNHEY; CDR2 reads SVGAGI. The CDR3 totals 14 residues. V was trimmed by 7 bases and J by 7 bases, leaving 14 bases between them. The CDR3 sequence is CASTTRSFNSPLHF. CDR3 in DNA: TGTGCCAGCACCACCAGAAGTTTCAATTCACCCCTCCACTTT.

The chain is built from TRBV19 and TRBJ1-2; TRBD1 is a possible D gene (6 bases). Trimming shortened V by 5 bases and J by 7 bases, and 26 bases separated the two germline ends. CDR3 length equals 17 residues. Germline assignment: CDR1 LNHDA and CDR2 SQIVND (reference sequence). The CDR3: CASSSGAGLFVFGGYTF. CDR3 sequence (DNA): TGTGCCAGTAGTTCAGGGGCAGGGTTATTTGTTTTCGGTGGCTACACCTTC.

A single count supports this clone. The chain is built from TRBV5-1 and TRBJ2-7; tentatively, D is TRBD2 (6 bases). CDR3 length equals 11 residues. Trimming stripped 7 bases from V and 4 bases from J, with 9 bases between. Germline CDR1 SGHRS, CDR2 YFSETQ. CDR3 coding DNA: TGCGCCAGCCGGGACTTTTACGAGCAGTACTTC. Protein product: CASRDFYEQYF.

This clone appeared once. The chain links TRBV5-1 to TRBJ2-1; 7 nucleotides align to TRBD1. The CDR3 is made up of 14 amino acids. Germline V gene sequence: CDR1 SGHRS, CDR2 YFSETQ. V lost 4 bases, J lost 6 bases, and 7 bases stayed unmatched. In DNA, the CDR3 is TGCGCCAGCAGCATCTCAGACAGGGCCAATGAGCAGTTCTTC. Amino acids: CASSISDRANEQFF. Using reference TRBV5-1 and TRBJ2-1 for the parts outside the CDR3, the full variable domain is KAGVTQTPRYLIKTRGQQVTLSCSPISGHRSVSWYQQTPGQGLQFLFEYFSETQRNKGNFPGRFSGRQFSNSRSEMNVSTLELGDSALYLCASSISDRANEQFFGPGTRLTVL.

The chain links TRBV5-1 to TRBJ1-4; D ambiguous. Germline V gives CDR1 SGHRS, CDR2 YFSETQ. The CDR3 is 17 residues long. V lost 0 bases to trimming and J lost 0 bases, with 12 bases between them. CDR3 bases: TGCGCCAGCAGCTTGGGACATGGATCGCCAACTAATGAAAAACTGTTTTTT. Residues: CASSLGHGSPTNEKLFF.

V is TRBV7-2 and J is TRBJ2-1; 8 nucleotides match TRBD2. This CDR3 comprises 15 residues. Looked up from germline, CDR1 is SGHTA and CDR2 is FQGNSA. V lost 6 bases and J lost 4; bases outside the gene matches: 8. CDR3 DNA: TGTGCCAGCAGAGGGCGGGAGGCCCCTTACAATGAGCAGTTCTTC. Its protein is CASRGREAPYNEQFF.

This clone was recorded once. The chain recombines TRBV19 with TRBJ1-2, with a possible D match to TRBD1 (5 bases). CDR3 length: 13 amino acids. Germline V CDR1 and CDR2: LNHDA, SQIVND (reference sequence). With 5 bases removed from V and 3 bases from J, the gap between germline ends came to 10 bases. CDR3 sequence (DNA): TGTGCCAGTAGTCAGGGAGGCCACTATGGCTACACCTTC. It codes for CASSQGGHYGYTF. Full variable domain (outside the CDR3, taken from reference TRBV19 and TRBJ1-2): DGGITQSPKYLFRKEGQNVTLSCEQNLNHDAMYWYRQDPGQGLRLIYYSQIVNDFQKGDIAEGYSVSREKKESFPLTVTSAQKNPTAFYLCASSQGGHYGYTFGSGTRLTVV.

The chain joins TRBV28 to TRBJ2-2; a possible D gene is TRBD2 (6 bases). Trimming pared 3 bases from V and 7 bases from J, leaving 6 bases between. Per the germline V gene, CDR1 is MDHEN and CDR2 is SYDVKM. CDR3 size: 12 residues. The CDR3 DNA reads as TGTGCCAGCAGTTTGGGGGGCGGGGAGCTGTTTTTT. It specifies CASSLGGGELFF.

The chain couples TRBV5-1 to TRBJ1-4; possible D gene TRBD1, 6 bases. V lost 0 bases and J lost 6, with 12 bases in between. This CDR3 comprises 15 residues. In germline, CDR1 is SGHRS, CDR2 YFSETQ. CDR3 protein: CASSLEDSLYEKLFF. CDR3 DNA: TGCGCCAGCAGCTTGGAGGACAGCCTATATGAAAAACTGTTTTTT. Full variable domain (rest looked up from reference TRBV5-1 and TRBJ1-4): KAGVTQTPRYLIKTRGQQVTLSCSPISGHRSVSWYQQTPGQGLQFLFEYFSETQRNKGNFPGRFSGRQFSNSRSEMNVSTLELGDSALYLCASSLEDSLYEKLFFGSGTQLSVL.

V is TRBV4-1 and J is TRBJ2-1, with 13 bases lining up with TRBD2. The CDR3 is made up of 16 amino acids. With 2 bases clipped from V and 8 bases from J, the junction kept 6 bases outside the gene matches. Germline V gene data show CDR1 as MGHRA and CDR2 as YSYEKL. CDR3 sequence reads: CASSQPTSGGAYEQFF. The CDR3, as DNA: TGCGCCAGCAGCCAACCAACTAGCGGGGGGGCCTATGAGCAGTTCTTC.

V gene TRBV11-2 combines with J gene TRBJ2-7, with TRBD2 matching over 7 bases. The CDR3 extends over 15 amino acids. Germline assignment: CDR1 SGHAT and CDR2 FQNNGV. The V segment lost 2 bases and the J segment 0 bases; nucleotides outside the gene matches: 4. The CDR3 loop reads CASSLTSAFSYEQYF. In DNA form, the CDR3 reads TGTGCCAGCAGCTTAACTAGCGCCTTCTCCTACGAGCAGTACTTC.

This clone has only a few counts. The rearrangement uses TRBV28 and TRBJ1-6; 7 bases map to TRBD1. With V trimmed by 3 bases and J by 10 bases, 12 bases remained unmatched. The CDR3 spans 16 residues. Looked up from germline, CDR1 is MDHEN and CDR2 is SYDVKM. Written as DNA, the CDR3 is TGTGCCAGCAGTTTGGCGAAGGGGGCAGGGAAATCACCCCTCCACTTT. Protein sequence: CASSLAKGAGKSPLHF.